Each of the 2 T cell receptor beta chains below was sequenced from the same sample in a study of blood T cell repertoires in COVID-19. Profiled with immunoSEQ multiplex PCR; TCRdb holds only in-frame clones, not every one. The data show roughly 280,000 clones, around 86% seen once. Sequencing used peripheral blood. These receptors were obtained from a young man with active or convalescent COVID-19.

The CDR3 nucleotides are TGTGCCAGCAGTGAGGACAGGTGGGACACTGAAGCTTTCTTT. It specifies CASSEDRWDTEAFF. J is TRBJ1-1 and V is TRBV6-1, with TRBD1 matching 7 bases. This CDR3 has 14 residues. V was clipped by 3 bases and J by 3 bases; unmatched bases: 4. In germline, CDR1 is MNHNS, CDR2 SASEGT.

Regarding this clone: This sample also contains other DNA sequences that code for the same CDR3. The chain has TRBV28 and TRBJ1-2; D is unclear. CDR3 size: 11 residues. V was clipped by 4 bases and J by 2 bases, with 2 bases between them. In germline, CDR1 is MDHEN, CDR2 SYDVKM. This CDR3 reads CASSSNYGYTF. DNA for the CDR3: TGTGCCAGCAGTTCGAACTATGGCTACACCTTC.